Below, 8 T cell receptor beta chains from the same sample are listed, as sequenced in a study of spatial heterogeneity in lung cancer. Notes on the study in general: Within tumors, counts of expanded alpha and beta TCRs tracked tumor mutation counts.

Regarding time point: sample taken at primary tumor resection. Antigens for these TCRs are unknown. Using its own MiXCR run on the 5' RACE reads, TCRdb lists one record per CDR3 protein. The sample lists approximately 18,000 distinct CDR3 sequences, 5% to 6% occurring once. Here the sequenced sample was lung tumor tissue, taken at surgery. The source is a female donor with early-stage non-small cell lung cancer.

Worth noting for this clonotype: The size of this beta chain means little, since it is a stray read in a library made for alpha chains. The J gene is TRBJ1-2, the V gene TRBV20-1, with 8 nucleotides matching TRBD1. The CDR3 runs 15 residues. Germline CDR1 reads DFQATT; CDR2 reads SNEGSKA (reference sequence). The ends lost 3 bases at V and 6 bases at J; junction bases unmatched: 12. CDR3 in DNA: TGCAGTGCTAGGGACCCCGGGACAGGAGATAATGGCTACACCTTC. Protein: CSARDPGTGDNGYTF.

This clonotype was recorded many times. Little can be read into the size of this beta chain, an off-target read in a library designed for alpha chains. The chain combines TRBV20-1 with TRBJ1-5, with a possible D match to TRBD1 (5 bases). The CDR3 runs 14 residues. Trimming left V 5 bases short and J 2 bases short, with 13 bases between. CDR1 and CDR2 (germline): DFQATT, SNEGSKA (reference sequence). CDR3 amino acids: CSASRDLRNQPQHF. Written as DNA, the CDR3 is TGCAGTGCTTCACGGGACCTTCGCAATCAGCCCCAGCATTTT.

This clonotype was recorded at least ten times. This beta chain was picked up by a library intended for alpha chains and is off target, so its count carries little meaning. This chain uses TRBV29-1 with TRBJ2-7, with TRBD2 matching over 9 bases. V shed 6 bases, J shed 2 bases, and the junction held 17 bases outside the gene matches. This CDR3 contains 17 residues. From germline, CDR1 is SQVTM and CDR2 ANQGSEA. The CDR3 DNA follows: TGCAGCGTGGCTGGCCTAGCGGGATCCGGTGGTACCTACGAGCAGTACTTC. Its translation is CSVAGLAGSGGTYEQYF.

This clonotype was seen ten or more times. Found in a library prepared for alpha chains, this beta chain is an off-target read, and its abundance has little meaning. The chain links TRBV19 to TRBJ2-1; 9 bases align to TRBD2. After removal of 7 bases from V and 10 bases from J, the junction contained 8 bases not matched to a gene. This CDR3 region has 13 residues. Germline lookup yields CDR1 LNHDA and CDR2 SQIVND (reference sequence). The CDR3 DNA is TGTGCCAGTACCCGTCTAGCGGGGTTAGAGCAGTTCTTC. Its translation is CASTRLAGLEQFF.

This clonotype is medium-sized within its sample. Since it is a stray read in a library aimed at alpha chains, this beta chain has a size that is not meaningful. The chain has TRBV3-1 and TRBJ2-5, with TRBD1 identical over 7 bases. V shed 3 bases, J shed 4 bases, and the junction held 5 bases outside the gene matches. The CDR3 consists of 14 residues. Germline V gene sequence: CDR1 LGHDT, CDR2 YNNKEL (reference sequence). CDR3 DNA: TGTGCCAGCAGCCATGAGGGACAGCGAGAGACCCAGTACTTC. Translating gives CASSHEGQRETQYF.

This clonotype was picked up many times. The library was designed around alpha chains, so this beta chain is a stray read whose abundance carries little weight. This chain uses TRBV28 with TRBJ2-1; TRBD2 matches at 7 bases. The trim removed 6 bases at V and 13 bases at J, leaving 9 bases unmatched. The CDR3 sequence is 12 residues long. Per the germline V gene, CDR1 is MDHEN and CDR2 is SYDVKM. The CDR3 region has the DNA TGTGCCAGCAGATACCCTAGCGGCACACAGTTCTTC. Amino acids: CASRYPSGTQFF.

For this clonotype: Because the library targeted alpha chains, this beta chain is an off-target read whose size means little. The V call is TRBV24-1, the J call TRBJ2-1, with D hard to call. This CDR3 contains 13 residues. Germline V CDR1 and CDR2: KGHDR, SFDVKD. V lost 5 bases, J lost 9 bases, and 13 bases lay in between. CDR3 coding DNA: TGTGCCACCAGTGTGCGGTCCGTGACTGAGCAGTTCTTC. Its protein is CATSVRSVTEQFF.

This clonotype has a handful of counts. This beta chain represents an off-target read in a library built for alpha chains; its size is of limited meaning. The CDR3 DNA reads TGTGCCTGGTGGGACGGCCCCTACGAGCAGTACTTC. Its translation: CAWWDGPYEQYF. The chain joins TRBV30 to TRBJ2-7, with D perhaps matching TRBD1 or TRBD2 (5 bases each). Trimming took 5 bases from V and 2 from J, leaving 10 bases between them. Looked up from germline, CDR1 is GTSNPN and CDR2 is SVGIG (reference sequence). CDR3 size: 12 residues.